What follows are 28 T cell receptor beta chains derived from one specimen sequenced in a study of OX40 agonist ivuxolimab in advanced cancers. The library relied on the immunoSEQ multiplex PCR assay. What TCRdb holds here is the immuneACCESS table cut down to in-frame rearrangements. Part of the clones is not present; checked against another copy, under half of the missing clones reflect an unresolved V gene, and the others are unexplained. Counted in this sample were 30,000 to 40,000 clones; 60% to 85% of them appeared once. Jointly, the top ten make up around a quarter of the sample. The input for sequencing was CD4+ or CD8+ T cells sorted from blood, taken in a trial of the OX40 agonist ivuxolimab. Every receptor here comes from an adult with an advanced solid tumor such as melanoma, head and neck, liver or kidney cancer.

J is TRBJ2-5 and V is TRBV30, with D perhaps matching TRBD1 or TRBD2 (5 bases each). The CDR3 totals 13 residues. Trimming left V 0 bases short and J 5 bases short, with 10 bases between. The germline V gene encodes CDR1 GTSNPN and CDR2 SVGIG (reference sequence). This CDR3 reads CAWSVRGVETQYF. DNA for the CDR3: TGTGCCTGGAGTGTACGAGGGGTGGAGACCCAGTACTTC.

This sequence joins TRBV6-5 and TRBJ1-2; no firm D call. This CDR3 has 15 residues. The germline V gene has CDR1 MNHEY and CDR2 SVGAGI. V was pared by 0 bases and J by 0 bases, with 8 bases between. Here the CDR3 reads CASSYSAATNYGYTF. CDR3 sequence (DNA): TGTGCCAGCAGTTACTCGGCAGCTACTAACTATGGCTACACCTTC.

This clone was picked up a small number of times. J is TRBJ1-4 and V is TRBV9, with TRBD1 as a possible D gene (6 bases). CDR1 is SGDLS, CDR2 YYNGEE, per germline. V dropped 4 bases and J dropped 3 bases, with 16 bases sitting between them. This CDR3 is 16 amino acids long. The CDR3 coding sequence is TGTGCCAGCAGCACCCCTTTGCAGGGGTCTAATGAAAAACTGTTTTTT. Amino acid sequence: CASSTPLQGSNEKLFF.

V gene TRBV11-3 combines with J gene TRBJ1-1; tentatively, D is TRBD1 (5 bases). V was trimmed by 0 bases and J by 1 base, leaving 21 bases between them. From germline, CDR1 is SGHNT and CDR2 YENEEA. The CDR3 totals 19 residues. The CDR3 region is CASSLDLRRGSEGNTEAFF. The CDR3 DNA sequence: TGTGCCAGCAGCTTAGATCTTAGGAGGGGAAGTGAGGGGAACACTGAAGCTTTCTTT.

This clone was seen only once. This sample includes further DNA sequences coding for the same CDR3. V gene TRBV5-4 combines with J gene TRBJ1-3; D unresolved. V lost 0 bases and J 0 bases, leaving 4 bases between the germline ends. The CDR3 spans 14 residues. The germline gives CDR1 SGHNT, CDR2 YYREEE (reference sequence). The CDR3 reads CASSLGGSGNTIYF. The CDR3, as DNA: TGTGCCAGCAGCTTGGGAGGCTCTGGAAACACCATATATTTT.

The chain combines TRBV13 with TRBJ1-1; D is unresolved. Germline assignment: CDR1 PRHDT and CDR2 FYEKMQ (reference sequence). V lost 7 bases and J lost 5, with 8 bases in between. The CDR3 runs to 11 residues. The CDR3 bases are TGTGCCAGCACCAGACTTACTGAAGCTTTCTTT. Amino acids: CASTRLTEAFF.

Only a few counts were recorded for this clone. The chain links TRBV7-6 to TRBJ1-1; no clear D. This CDR3 is 13 amino acids long. V was trimmed by 4 bases and J by 3 bases, leaving 9 bases between them. Germline loops: CDR1 SGHVS, CDR2 FNYEAQ. Written as DNA, the CDR3 is TGTGCCAGCAGCTACCTCGGGCACACTGAAGCTTTCTTT. Translated, it gives CASSYLGHTEAFF. The full variable domain, rest sourced from reference TRBV7-6 and TRBJ1-1, is GAGVSQSPRYKVTKRGQDVALRCDPISGHVSLYWYRQALGQGPEFLTYFNYEAQQDKSGLPNDRFSAERPEGSISTLTIQRTEQRDSAMYRCASSYLGHTEAFFGQGTRLTVV.

V and J are TRBV30 and TRBJ1-3; D is perhaps TRBD1 (5 bases). This CDR3 region has 16 residues. V was trimmed by 2 bases and J by 4 bases, leaving 18 bases between them. Germline V gene sequence: CDR1 GTSNPN, CDR2 SVGIG (reference sequence). CDR3 nucleotides: TGTGCCTGGAGTCTGGTGGGCAGGGTATCGGGAAACACCATATATTTT. Its translation: CAWSLVGRVSGNTIYF.

This rearrangement joins TRBV29-1 to TRBJ2-1; D is possibly TRBD1 (6 bases). The V end was cut by 3 bases, the J end by 1 base, with 10 bases between. Germline V gene lookup returns CDR1 SQVTM and CDR2 ANQGSEA. This CDR3 contains 14 residues. CDR3 sequence (DNA): TGCAGCGTTGACAGGGGACGATCCTACAATGAGCAGTTCTTC. Its protein product is CSVDRGRSYNEQFF.

The chain employs TRBV5-1 and TRBJ2-7; D possibly corresponds to TRBD1 (6 bases). Trimming took off 2 bases at V and 0 bases at J, with 15 bases between the two ends. Germline loops: CDR1 SGHRS, CDR2 YFSETQ. The CDR3 length is 16 residues. The CDR3 reads CASSFSVDRSSYEQYF. CDR3 coding DNA: TGCGCCAGCAGCTTCTCGGTTGACAGGAGCTCCTACGAGCAGTACTTC.

The CDR3, as DNA: TGTGCCAGCAGTCCCCAGGGCCCCACTGAAGCTTTCTTT. It translates to CASSPQGPTEAFF. V and J are TRBV7-9 and TRBJ1-1; the D gene is possibly TRBD1 (5 bases). The V end was cut by 6 bases, the J end by 4 bases, with 12 bases between. The CDR3 is 13 amino acids. CDR1 is SEHNR, CDR2 FQNEAQ, per germline (reference sequence). The full variable domain, its missing parts supplied by reference TRBV7-9 and TRBJ1-1, is DTGVSQNPRHKITKRGQNVTFRCDPISEHNRLYWYRQTLGQGPEFLTYFQNEAQLEKSRLLSDRFSAERPKGSFSTLEIQRTEQGDSAMYLCASSPQGPTEAFFGQGTRLTVV.

The V and J genes are TRBV6-6 and TRBJ1-4; TRBD1 matches at 9 bases. The germline CDR1 and CDR2 sequences are MNHNY and SVGAGI (reference sequence). The trim removed 7 bases at V and 7 bases at J, leaving 1 base unmatched. The CDR3 is 12 residues long. The CDR3 protein is CASKDRGEKLFF. CDR3 nucleotide sequence: TGTGCCAGCAAGGACAGGGGTGAAAAACTGTTTTTT.

The gene calls are TRBV6-5 and TRBJ1-6; D gene unclear. CDR1 and CDR2 (germline): MNHEY, SVGAGI. V dropped 5 bases and J dropped 9 bases, with 8 bases sitting between them. CDR3 length equals 12 residues. The CDR3 DNA sequence: TGTGCCAGCAGTGATGCGGCTTCACCCCTCCACTTT. This translates into CASSDAASPLHF.

The CDR3 reads CASTTSGGRETQYF. CDR3 coding DNA: TGCGCCAGCACGACTTCAGGGGGTAGGGAGACCCAGTACTTC. The chain links TRBV5-1 to TRBJ2-5, with TRBD1 identical over 7 bases. J gave up 5 bases and V 6 bases, and 10 bases lay outside the gene matches. Germline V lookup: CDR1 SGHRS, CDR2 YFSETQ. This CDR3 comprises 14 residues.

Concerning this clone: Other DNA sequences in the sample encode the same CDR3. The chain joins TRBV5-1 to TRBJ1-2; TRBD1 might be the D (6 bases). V was clipped by 4 bases and J by 10 bases, with 17 bases between them. The CDR3 length is 13 residues. CDR1 is SGHRS, CDR2 YFSETQ, per germline. In DNA form, the CDR3 reads TGCGCCAGCAGCGTTGGGGAACAGGGTGCCTACACCTTC. Translating it yields CASSVGEQGAYTF. Variable domain in full (rest from reference TRBV5-1 and TRBJ1-2): KAGVTQTPRYLIKTRGQQVTLSCSPISGHRSVSWYQQTPGQGLQFLFEYFSETQRNKGNFPGRFSGRQFSNSRSEMNVSTLELGDSALYLCASSVGEQGAYTFGSGTRLTVV.

The rearrangement links TRBV5-6 to TRBJ2-3; unclear D gene. CDR3 length: 11 amino acids. Looked up from germline, CDR1 is SGHDT and CDR2 is YYEEEE. V lost 3 bases and J 9 bases, leaving 8 bases between the germline ends. In DNA, the CDR3 is TGTGCCAGCAGCTCGGTGGAGACGCAGTATTTT. Encoded protein: CASSSVETQYF.

The CDR3 coding sequence is TGTGCCAGCAGTTTATCTCCGGGACTTGGTGGTACCCACGAGCAGTACTTC. It codes for CASSLSPGLGGTHEQYF. V gene TRBV28 combines with J gene TRBJ2-7; weak D call: TRBD2 (6 bases). Trimming cost V 1 base and J 5 bases, with 21 bases left between them. The CDR3 has 17 amino acids. Germline V gene data show CDR1 as MDHEN and CDR2 as SYDVKM.

The J gene is TRBJ1-2, the V gene TRBV6-1; D remains unclear. The germline gives CDR1 MNHNS, CDR2 SASEGT. V lost 5 bases and J lost 2, with 6 bases in between. The CDR3 contains 12 residues. CDR3 loop: CASSRANYGYTF. The CDR3 bases are TGTGCCAGCAGTCGGGCAAACTATGGCTACACCTTC.

The V gene is TRBV10-3, the J gene TRBJ2-5; 10 nucleotides align to TRBD2. V shed 10 bases and J 1 base; nucleotides not matched to a gene: 6. CDR3 size: 14 residues. CDR1 is ENHRY, CDR2 SYGVKD, per germline. The CDR3 DNA sequence: TGTGCCACCTCCGGGACTAGCGTCCAAGAGACCCAGTACTTC. Translation: CATSGTSVQETQYF.

The V gene is TRBV7-6, the J gene TRBJ2-5; TRBD2 agrees at 9 bases. The J call may be faulty, since TRBJ2-7 better matches the DNA end. CDR3 length: 13 residues. Per the germline V gene, CDR1 is SGHVS and CDR2 is FNYEAQ. CDR3 nucleotides: TGTGCCAGTTCTAGCGGGGAAACCTACGAGCAGTACTTC. Its translation: CASSSGETYEQYF.

The V gene is TRBV4-1, the J gene TRBJ2-1, with D perhaps TRBD1 (6 bases). Germline CDR1 reads MGHRA; CDR2 reads YSYEKL. Trimming took 1 base from V and 10 from J, leaving 26 bases between them. This CDR3 has 18 residues. The CDR3 spells CASSQVPVLQGKVVEQFF. The DNA for the CDR3 is TGCGCCAGCAGCCAAGTACCCGTCTTACAGGGCAAGGTGGTGGAGCAGTTCTTC.

To note about this clone: Other DNA variants within this sample encode the same CDR3. The CDR3 protein is CASSLGPTGGNQPQHF. Here the CDR3 DNA reads TGCGCCAGCAGCTTGGGGCCAACAGGGGGCAATCAGCCCCAGCATTTT. The chain combines TRBV5-1 with TRBJ1-5, with 7 bases that match TRBD1. J was trimmed by 2 bases and V by 0 bases; bases with no gene match: 5. Germline CDR1 and CDR2: SGHRS and YFSETQ. CDR3 length equals 16 residues.

The chain uses TRBV5-1 and TRBJ1-1; D not certain. Deletions cut 0 bases from V and 8 bases from J, with 17 bases between. CDR1 is SGHRS, CDR2 YFSETQ, per germline. The CDR3 has 15 amino acids. Written as DNA, the CDR3 is TGCGCCAGCAGCTTGGTCAAGGGCGAAGCTCAAGAAGCTTTCTTT. The encoded protein is CASSLVKGEAQEAFF.

This clone has a count of ten or more. The J gene is TRBJ1-1, the V gene TRBV2, with a tentative D call TRBD1 (5 bases). Trimming took 8 bases from V and 7 from J, leaving 20 bases between them. CDR1 is SNHLY, CDR2 FYNNEI, per germline. The CDR3 has 14 residues. The CDR3 DNA is TGTGCCAGCCGAAGGATTGCGGGGCGGGGTGAAGCTTTCTTT. Its translation is CASRRIAGRGEAFF.

This chain uses TRBV7-2 with TRBJ2-5, with D possibly being TRBD1 or TRBD2 (6 bases each). CDR3 length: 16 amino acids. CDR1 is SGHTA, CDR2 FQGNSA, per germline. Trimming took off 1 base at V and 2 bases at J, with 14 bases between the two ends. CDR3 amino acids: CASSLVPGGLQETQYF. In nucleotides, the CDR3 is TGTGCCAGCAGCTTAGTGCCCGGGGGCCTACAAGAGACCCAGTACTTC.

The rearrangement uses TRBV6-1 and TRBJ2-7; the match to TRBD1 covers 8 bases. Germline CDR1 and CDR2: MNHNS and SASEGT. This CDR3 spans 15 amino acids. The trim removed 7 bases at V and 4 bases at J, leaving 12 bases unmatched. The CDR3 region is CASKPGQGAGYEQYV. CDR3 nucleotides: TGTGCCAGCAAACCCGGGCAGGGGGCTGGGTACGAGCAGTACGTC.

The chain employs TRBV2 and TRBJ1-1; D not resolved. The V end lost 5 bases, the J end lost 8 bases, and 15 bases lay between the germline ends. The CDR3 spans 13 residues. Germline values: CDR1 SNHLY, CDR2 FYNNEI. The CDR3 nucleotides read TGTGCCAGCAGTACCCCCACCGAGGCGGAAGCTTTCTTT. Translation gives CASSTPTEAEAFF.

This chain joins TRBV2 and TRBJ1-2; TRBD1 is a possible D gene (6 bases). Germline CDR1 SNHLY, CDR2 FYNNEI. This CDR3 spans 13 amino acids. The V end was cut by 10 bases, the J end by 5 bases, with 17 bases between. DNA for the CDR3: TGTGCCATCCCAGGGGCAGAGGGATATGGCTACACCTTC. Residues: CAIPGAEGYGYTF. Looking up the rest from reference TRBV2 and TRBJ1-2 gives the full variable domain: EPEVTQTPSHQVTQMGQEVILRCVPISNHLYFYWYRQILGQKVEFLVSFYNNEISEKSEIFDDQFSVERPDGSNFTLKIRSTKLEDSAMYFCAIPGAEGYGYTFGSGTRLTVV.